Reported below is one T cell receptor beta chain. Participants were aged roughly 18 to 90 years from around 26 US areas. Self-reported history from a screening survey and questionnaire set each donor's cohort. Original handling: It was from reference gene primer amplification that nucleated cell counts were estimated. Method: immunoSEQ multiplex PCR; TCRdb's copy keeps in-frame clones and lacks some. The V and J calls and clone size are taken from that table; D and trimming were inferred from the DNA. This table holds hundreds of thousands of clones, roughly 85% found once. CDR1 and CDR2 (germline): SGHNT, YENEEA. The CDR3 runs to 12 residues. Trimming removed 10 bases from V and 8 bases from J; junction bases left unmatched: 7. The source of the sample is a study of blood T cell repertoires in COVID-19. Background on the study: T cells, B-cell-depleted T cells, or PBMCs provided the cDNA or gDNA that served as material.

J is TRBJ2-1 and V is TRBV11-3, with TRBD1 matching 8 bases. Sequencing input: PBMCs or T cells enriched from blood (not recorded which). The source is a woman aged 25-40 years who had been exposed to COVID-19. The chain's CDR3 is CATRDRQDEQFF. CDR3 in DNA: TGTGCCACCCGGGACAGGCAGGATGAGCAGTTCTTC. Complete variable domain (other parts from reference TRBV11-3 and TRBJ2-1): EAGVVQSPRYKIIEKKQPVAFWCNPISGHNTLYWYLQNLGQGPELLIRYENEEAVDDSQLPKDRFSAERLKGVDSTLKIQPAELGDSAVYLCATRDRQDEQFFGPGTRLTVL.